The rows below give T cell receptor beta chains drawn from one sample of a study of breast tumors, draining lymph nodes, adjacent tissues. Each CDR3 protein is one row after TCRdb ran MiXCR on the multiplex PCR reads. This table has fewer than 300,000 distinct CDR3 sequences, roughly 32% appearing once. The sequenced sample was axillary lymph node tissue. Receptor source: a female donor with breast cancer. Some clones in this sample may be carry-over from other donors' samples. The CDR3 runs from the conserved cysteine through the conserved F or W. D genes are given only for firm matches. A clone size is listed for some rows: how often the clone was seen (once, few, many), or a class if it is expanded.

v_gene: TRBV2; d_gene: -; abundance: many; j_gene: TRBJ2-7; CDR3nt: TGTGCCAGCAGGGGGACACCGTCCTACGAGCAGTACTTC; CDR3aa: CASRGTPSYEQYF
v_gene: TRBV5-1; d_gene: TRBD2; abundance: many; j_gene: TRBJ2-5; CDR3nt: TGCGCCAGCAGCTTGGGAATCCTAGCGGGAGAAGAGACCCAGTACTTC; CDR3aa: CASSLGILAGEETQYF
v_gene: TRBV24-1; d_gene: -; abundance: many; j_gene: TRBJ2-3; CDR3nt: TGTGCCACCAGTGTCCGGGGGCGCACAGATACGCAGTATTTT; CDR3aa: CATSVRGRTDTQYF
v_gene: TRBV5-1; d_gene: TRBD1; abundance: -; j_gene: TRBJ1-2; CDR3nt: TGTGCCAGCATTAGGGGACAGACGGGCTATGGCTACACCTTC; CDR3aa: CASIRGQTGYGYTF
v_gene: TRBV7-2; d_gene: -; abundance: -; j_gene: TRBJ2-2; CDR3nt: TGTGCCAGCAGCTTAGCACCGAAAAACGCGAACACCGGGGAGCTGTTTTTT; CDR3aa: CASSLAPKNANTGELFF
v_gene: TRBV5-1; d_gene: TRBD1; abundance: -; j_gene: TRBJ2-2; CDR3nt: TGCGCCAGCAGCTTTGGGACAGGGGCGAACACCGGGGAGCTGTTTTTT; CDR3aa: CASSFGTGANTGELFF
v_gene: TRBV29-1; d_gene: -; abundance: many; j_gene: TRBJ2-2; CDR3nt: TGCAGCGCCAGGCCGGTACGGGCCGGGGAGCTGTTTTTT; CDR3aa: CSARPVRAGELFF
v_gene: TRBV28; d_gene: -; abundance: many; j_gene: TRBJ1-5; CDR3nt: TGTGCCAGCAGTTTAGTTAGCAATCAGCCCCAGCATTTT; CDR3aa: CASSLVSNQPQHF
v_gene: TRBV2; d_gene: TRBD1; abundance: many; j_gene: TRBJ2-7; CDR3nt: TGTGCCAGCAGTGGAAGGGGACAGGACTCCTACGAGCAGTACTTC; CDR3aa: CASSGRGQDSYEQYF
v_gene: TRBV29-1; d_gene: -; abundance: many; j_gene: TRBJ1-2; CDR3nt: TGCAGCGGGGGTCCCGGGGCTGGGTGGGGTGGCTACACCTTC; CDR3aa: CSGGPGAGWGGYTF
v_gene: TRBV9; d_gene: TRBD1; abundance: many; j_gene: TRBJ1-3; CDR3nt: TGTGCCAGCAGCGTAGAGGGGACAGCGAGTCCCTCAAGTGGAAACACCATATATTTT; CDR3aa: CASSVEGTASPSSGNTIYF
v_gene: TRBV11-3; d_gene: TRBD1; abundance: many; j_gene: TRBJ1-2; CDR3nt: TGTGCCAGCAGCATCGAAGGGGGCGCAGACTACACCTTC; CDR3aa: CASSIEGGADYTF
v_gene: TRBV7-2; d_gene: -; abundance: -; j_gene: TRBJ2-5; CDR3nt: TGTGCCAGCAGCCTCGGACCAGCGGGTATGGAGACCCAGGACTTC; CDR3aa: CASSLGPAGMETQDF
v_gene: TRBV5-4; d_gene: -; abundance: -; j_gene: TRBJ2-5; CDR3nt: TGTGCCAGCAGCTTGACAGAGCCAGAGACCCAGTACTTC; CDR3aa: CASSLTEPETQYF
v_gene: TRBV20-1; d_gene: TRBD1; abundance: few; j_gene: TRBJ1-4; CDR3nt: TGCAGTGCTAGAGGGACAGGGGACGAAAAACTGTTTTTT; CDR3aa: CSARGTGDEKLFF
v_gene: TRBV7-2; d_gene: TRBD1; abundance: many; j_gene: TRBJ1-6; CDR3nt: TGTGCCAGCAGCAGACAGGGGGCCTATAATTCACCCCTCCACTTT; CDR3aa: CASSRQGAYNSPLHF
v_gene: TRBV5-1; d_gene: TRBD1; abundance: -; j_gene: TRBJ1-1; CDR3nt: TGCGCCAGCAGCTTAACGACAGGGGCCGACGCTTTCTTT; CDR3aa: CASSLTTGADAFF
v_gene: TRBV2; d_gene: -; abundance: -; j_gene: TRBJ2-3; CDR3nt: TGTGCCAGCGGAGACCCAGTGCTAGCTTTTACAGATACGCAGTATTTT; CDR3aa: CASGDPVLAFTDTQYF
v_gene: TRBV5-1; d_gene: TRBD1; abundance: many; j_gene: TRBJ2-7; CDR3nt: TGCGCCAGCAGCAGGGACAGGGCCGATCAAGAGTACTTC; CDR3aa: CASSRDRADQEYF
v_gene: TRBV4-2; d_gene: TRBD1; abundance: many; j_gene: TRBJ1-4; CDR3nt: TGTGCCAGCAGCCGGACCTCGGACAGGGGAGAAAAACTGTTTTTT; CDR3aa: CASSRTSDRGEKLFF
v_gene: TRBV7-3; d_gene: -; abundance: many; j_gene: TRBJ2-1; CDR3nt: TGTGCCAGCAGCTTAACCCCCCAGCGACCAAATGCCAATGAGCAGTTCTTC; CDR3aa: CASSLTPQRPNANEQFF
v_gene: TRBV19; d_gene: TRBD1; abundance: few; j_gene: TRBJ2-3; CDR3nt: TGTGCCAGCCGAGCCGGGACAGGGGTGAATGAGCAGTATTTT; CDR3aa: CASRAGTGVNEQYF
v_gene: TRBV30; d_gene: -; abundance: many; j_gene: TRBJ2-7; CDR3nt: TGTGCCTGGAGTCCCCCCGGGTATTTGGGAGTTTACGAGCAGTACTTC; CDR3aa: CAWSPPGYLGVYEQYF
v_gene: TRBV6-1; d_gene: TRBD1; abundance: -; j_gene: TRBJ1-2; CDR3nt: TGTGCCAGCAGTGAAGGACAGGGTGGTGGGGACACCTTC; CDR3aa: CASSEGQGGGDTF
v_gene: TRBV20-1; d_gene: -; abundance: -; j_gene: TRBJ1-6; CDR3nt: TGCAGTGCTAGAGATACAGCGGGAAGAGGGAACATCCCAAATTCACCCCTCCACTTT; CDR3aa: CSARDTAGRGNIPNSPLHF
v_gene: TRBV30; d_gene: -; abundance: -; j_gene: TRBJ2-3; CDR3nt: TGTGCCTGGAGGGGCAGTCCACCTTCTACCACAGATACGCAGTATTTT; CDR3aa: CAWRGSPPSTTDTQYF
v_gene: TRBV7-2; d_gene: TRBD1; abundance: many; j_gene: TRBJ1-5; CDR3nt: TGTGCCAGCAGCTCCAGGACAGGGCGCGATCAGCCCCAGCATTTT; CDR3aa: CASSSRTGRDQPQHF